This T cell receptor beta chain was captured by sequencing in a study of blood T cells in healthy people across ages. Then a second PCR, running about 6 to 12 cycles, was carried out with a sample-barcoded 5' primer and a J-beta primer mix. TCRdb reprocessed the 5' RACE reads via MiXCR and lists one record per CDR3 protein. This sample has about 930,000 distinct CDR3 sequences, with roughly 28% found just once. These records were also assigned to another study, of T cells of mothers and their children. Per that paper: A second PCR was performed with the M1S primer. This primer added sample barcodes and 2-4 random nucleotides.

The receptor's source is a woman in her thirties or forties in good health. Input material: blood.

The CDR3 region has the DNA TGTGCCTGGACTGTGGTCGGGGGGCGCACAGATACGCAGTATTTT. Its protein is CAWTVVGGRTDTQYF. The rearrangement links TRBV30 to TRBJ2-3, with D perhaps matching TRBD2 (7 bases). V lost 4 bases and J lost 1, with 15 bases in between. CDR1 and CDR2 (germline): GTSNPN, SVGIG (reference sequence). The CDR3 has 15 amino acids.